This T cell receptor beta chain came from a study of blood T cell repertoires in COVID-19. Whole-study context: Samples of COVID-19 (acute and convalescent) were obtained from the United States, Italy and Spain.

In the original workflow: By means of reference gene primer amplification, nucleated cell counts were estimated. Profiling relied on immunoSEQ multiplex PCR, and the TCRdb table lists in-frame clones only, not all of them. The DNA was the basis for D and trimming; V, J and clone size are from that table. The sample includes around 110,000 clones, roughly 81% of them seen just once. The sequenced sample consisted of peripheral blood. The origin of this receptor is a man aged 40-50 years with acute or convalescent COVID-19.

CDR3 amino acids: CASSIAGHPSYEQYF. The DNA of the CDR3 is TGTGCCAGCAGTATAGCGGGACACCCATCCTACGAGCAGTACTTC. The chain recombines TRBV28 with TRBJ2-7; TRBD2 agrees at 8 bases. The CDR3 consists of 15 residues. Looked up from germline, CDR1 is MDHEN and CDR2 is SYDVKM. Trimming took 5 bases from V and 1 from J; bases not matched to a gene: 7.